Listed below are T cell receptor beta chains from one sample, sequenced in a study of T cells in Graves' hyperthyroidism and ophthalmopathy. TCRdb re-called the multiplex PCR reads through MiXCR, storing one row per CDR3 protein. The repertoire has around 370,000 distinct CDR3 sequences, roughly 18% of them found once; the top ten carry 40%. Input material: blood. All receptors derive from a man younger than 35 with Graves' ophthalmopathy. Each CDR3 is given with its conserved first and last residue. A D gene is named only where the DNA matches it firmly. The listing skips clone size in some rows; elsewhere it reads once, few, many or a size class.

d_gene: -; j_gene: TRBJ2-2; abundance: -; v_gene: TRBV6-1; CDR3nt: TGTGCCAGCAGTGCCCCGTATCCCGGGGAGCTGTTTTTT; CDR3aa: CASSAPYPGELFF
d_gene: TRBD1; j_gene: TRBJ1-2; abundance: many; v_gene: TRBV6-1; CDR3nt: TGTGCCAGCAGTATAAGGGGACAGATAGAGCCCTATGGCTACACCTTC; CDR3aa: CASSIRGQIEPYGYTF
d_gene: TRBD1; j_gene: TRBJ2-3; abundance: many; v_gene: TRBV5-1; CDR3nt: TGCGCCAGCAGCTTGGGTAGGACAGGGGCCACAGATACGCAGTATTTT; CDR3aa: CASSLGRTGATDTQYF
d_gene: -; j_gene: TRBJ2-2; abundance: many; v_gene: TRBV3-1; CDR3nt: TGTGCCAGCAGCCCACAACCAGGGAACACCGGGGAGCTGTTTTTT; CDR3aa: CASSPQPGNTGELFF
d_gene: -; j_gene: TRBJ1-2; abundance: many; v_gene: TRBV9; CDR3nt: TGTGCCAGCAGCGCCGGGAACTATGGCTACACCTTC; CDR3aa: CASSAGNYGYTF
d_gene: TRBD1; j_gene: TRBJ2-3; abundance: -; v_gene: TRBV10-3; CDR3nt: TGTGCCATCAGTCACAACGGACAGGATGGCACAGATACGCAGTATTTT; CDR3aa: CAISHNGQDGTDTQYF
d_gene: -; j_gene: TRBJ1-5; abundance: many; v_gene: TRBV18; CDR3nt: TGTGCCAGCTCACCAGTGGAAGGCCAGCCCCAGCATTTT; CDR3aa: CASSPVEGQPQHF
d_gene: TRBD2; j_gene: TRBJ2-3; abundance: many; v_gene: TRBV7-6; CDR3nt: TGTGCCAGCAGCCCTAGCAGACTAGCGGGGGCGAGCAGGACAGATACGCAGTATTTT; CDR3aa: CASSPSRLAGASRTDTQYF
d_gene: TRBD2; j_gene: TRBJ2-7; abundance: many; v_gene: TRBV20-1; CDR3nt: TGCAGTGCTAAGACTAGCGGGGGGGAGAACGAGCAGTACTTC; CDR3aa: CSAKTSGGENEQYF
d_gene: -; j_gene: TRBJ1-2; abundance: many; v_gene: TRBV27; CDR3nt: TGTGCCAGCAGTTTATCCGCCCAGCAAGGCTACACCTTC; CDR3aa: CASSLSAQQGYTF
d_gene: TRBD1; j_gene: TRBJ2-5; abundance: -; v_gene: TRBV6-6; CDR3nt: TGTGCCAGCAGTTACTCGAGTCTGGGTACAGGGGGAGAGACCCAGTACTTC; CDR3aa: CASSYSSLGTGGETQYF
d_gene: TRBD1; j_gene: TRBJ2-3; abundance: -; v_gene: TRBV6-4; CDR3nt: TGTGCCAGCAGTTCCAAAAAGAGACAGGGTAGCACAGATACGCAGTATTTT; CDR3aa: CASSSKKRQGSTDTQYF
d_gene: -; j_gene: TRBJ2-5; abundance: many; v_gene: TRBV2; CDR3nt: TGTGCCAGCCAAGACCATGGTACAGGGATCCCGTACTTC; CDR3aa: CASQDHGTGIPYF
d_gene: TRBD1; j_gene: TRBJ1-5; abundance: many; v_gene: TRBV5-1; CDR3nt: TGCGCCAGCAGCTCGGGACAGGGTGACAATCAGCCCCAGCATTTT; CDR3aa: CASSSGQGDNQPQHF
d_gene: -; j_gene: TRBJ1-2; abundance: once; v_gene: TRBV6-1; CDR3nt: TGTGCCAGCAGTGTTCACCGCCGGGATGGCTACACCTTC; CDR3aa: CASSVHRRDGYTF
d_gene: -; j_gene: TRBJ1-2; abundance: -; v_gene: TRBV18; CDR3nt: TGTGCCAGCTCACCAACGCGCGGGTACCAGGATGGCTACACCTTC; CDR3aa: CASSPTRGYQDGYTF
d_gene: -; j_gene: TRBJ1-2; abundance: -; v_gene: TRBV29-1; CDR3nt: TGCAGCGTTGCTGTGGGGGTAGAAAGCTATGGCTACACCTTC; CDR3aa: CSVAVGVESYGYTF
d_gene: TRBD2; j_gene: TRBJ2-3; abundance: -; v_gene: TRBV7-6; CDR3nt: TGTGCCAGCAGCTTACGCACTAGCGGGGGGTGGGCAGATACGCAGTATTTT; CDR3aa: CASSLRTSGGWADTQYF
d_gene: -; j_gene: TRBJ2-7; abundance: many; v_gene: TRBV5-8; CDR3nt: TGTGCCAGCAGCAGGGGGGGGACCCTCCACGAGCAGTACTTC; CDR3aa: CASSRGGTLHEQYF
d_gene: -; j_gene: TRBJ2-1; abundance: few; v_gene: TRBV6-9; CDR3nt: TGTGCCAGCAGCTACCCCCGGCAGGACAATGAGCAGTTCTTC; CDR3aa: CASSYPRQDNEQFF
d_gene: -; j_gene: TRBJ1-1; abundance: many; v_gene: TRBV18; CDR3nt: TGTGCCAGCAGCTTAGGGCCGAACACTGAAGCTTTCTTT; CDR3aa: CASSLGPNTEAFF
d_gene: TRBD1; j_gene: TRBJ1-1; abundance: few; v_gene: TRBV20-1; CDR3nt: TGCAGTGCTACGGGGGGACAGGGGAACACTGAAGCTTTCTTT; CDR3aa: CSATGGQGNTEAFF
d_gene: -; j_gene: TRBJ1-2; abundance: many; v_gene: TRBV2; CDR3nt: TGTGCCAGCAGTCTGGAACTCTATGGCTACACCTTC; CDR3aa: CASSLELYGYTF
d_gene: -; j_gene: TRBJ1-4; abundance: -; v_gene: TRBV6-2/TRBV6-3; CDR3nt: TGTGCCGGACATGGGGGGTGGGGAGGGGATGAAAAACTGTTTTTT; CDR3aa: CAGHGGWGGDEKLFF
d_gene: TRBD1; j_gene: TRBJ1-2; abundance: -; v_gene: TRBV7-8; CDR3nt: TGTGCCAGCAGCTTAGCAGGGACAGGTGGTGGCTACACCTTC; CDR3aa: CASSLAGTGGGYTF
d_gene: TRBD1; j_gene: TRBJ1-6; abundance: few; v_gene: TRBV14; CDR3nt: TGTGCCAGCAGCCAATTCAGGACAGGAGGCTCACCCCTCCACTTT; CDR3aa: CASSQFRTGGSPLHF
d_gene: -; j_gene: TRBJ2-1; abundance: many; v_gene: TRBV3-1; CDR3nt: TGTGCCAGCAGCCAAGACCCCAGCTACAATGAGCAGTTCTTC; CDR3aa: CASSQDPSYNEQFF
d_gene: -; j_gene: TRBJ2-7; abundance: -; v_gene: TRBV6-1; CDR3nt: TGTGCCAGCAGTGGAGACAGGTACTCCTACGAGCAGTACTTC; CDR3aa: CASSGDRYSYEQYF
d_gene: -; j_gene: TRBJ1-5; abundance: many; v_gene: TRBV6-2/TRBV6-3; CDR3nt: TGTGCCAGCAGCCTTGAGTATAGCAATCAGCCCCAGCATTTT; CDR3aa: CASSLEYSNQPQHF
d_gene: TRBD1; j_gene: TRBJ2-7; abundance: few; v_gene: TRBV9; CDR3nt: TGTGCCAGCAGCGTCCAGGGGGCTGGCGAGCAGTACTTC; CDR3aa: CASSVQGAGEQYF
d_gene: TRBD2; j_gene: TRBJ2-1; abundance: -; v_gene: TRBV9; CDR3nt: TGTGCCAGCAGCGCCGATCGGACTAGCGCGGGGTACAATGAGCAGTTCTTC; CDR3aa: CASSADRTSAGYNEQFF
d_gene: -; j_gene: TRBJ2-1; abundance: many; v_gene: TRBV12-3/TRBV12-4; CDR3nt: TGTGCCAGCATCCCCAACGGGGGAGTAAATGAGCAGTTCTTC; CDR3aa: CASIPNGGVNEQFF
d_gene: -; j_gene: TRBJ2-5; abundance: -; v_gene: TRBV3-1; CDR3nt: TGTGCCAGCAGCCAAGCTTGGTGGAGTAGCTCGGGTGAGACCCAGTACTTC; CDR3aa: CASSQAWWSSSGETQYF
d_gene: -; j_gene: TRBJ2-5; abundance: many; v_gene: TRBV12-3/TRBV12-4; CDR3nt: TGTGCCAGCAGTTCCGACATATACCAAGAGACCCAGTACTTC; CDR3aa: CASSSDIYQETQYF
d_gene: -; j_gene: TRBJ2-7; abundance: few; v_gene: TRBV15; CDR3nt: TGTGCCACCAGCAGCCCGAGACGGGGCTCCTACGAGCAGTACTTC; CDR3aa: CATSSPRRGSYEQYF
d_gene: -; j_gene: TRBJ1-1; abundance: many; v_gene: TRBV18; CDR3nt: TGTGCCAGCTCATTCGGGGGGCCGGAGACTGAAGCTTTCTTT; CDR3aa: CASSFGGPETEAFF